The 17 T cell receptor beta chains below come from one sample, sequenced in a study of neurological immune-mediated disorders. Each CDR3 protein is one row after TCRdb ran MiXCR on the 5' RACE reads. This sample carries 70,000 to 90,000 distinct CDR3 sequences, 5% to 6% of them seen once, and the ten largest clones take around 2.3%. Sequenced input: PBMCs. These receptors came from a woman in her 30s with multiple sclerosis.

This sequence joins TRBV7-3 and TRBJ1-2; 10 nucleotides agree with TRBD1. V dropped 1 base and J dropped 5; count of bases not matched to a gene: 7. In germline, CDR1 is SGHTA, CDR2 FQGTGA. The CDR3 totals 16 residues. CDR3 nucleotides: TGTGCCAGCAGCTTAAGGCCGGGACAGGGGATATATGGCTACACCTTC. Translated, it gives CASSLRPGQGIYGYTF.

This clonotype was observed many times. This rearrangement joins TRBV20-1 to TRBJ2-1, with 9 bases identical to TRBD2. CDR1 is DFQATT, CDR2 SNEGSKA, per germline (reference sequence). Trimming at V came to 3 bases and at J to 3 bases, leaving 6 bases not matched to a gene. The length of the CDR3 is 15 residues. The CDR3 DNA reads TGCAGTGCTAGGACTAGCGGAGTACTCTACAATGAGCAGTTCTTC. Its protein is CSARTSGVLYNEQFF.

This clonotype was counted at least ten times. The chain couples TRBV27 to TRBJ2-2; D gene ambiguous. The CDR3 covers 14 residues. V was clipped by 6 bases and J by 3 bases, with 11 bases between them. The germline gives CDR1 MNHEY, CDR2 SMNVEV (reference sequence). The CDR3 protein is CASRPMWDTGELFF. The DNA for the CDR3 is TGTGCCAGCAGGCCCATGTGGGACACCGGGGAGCTGTTTTTT.

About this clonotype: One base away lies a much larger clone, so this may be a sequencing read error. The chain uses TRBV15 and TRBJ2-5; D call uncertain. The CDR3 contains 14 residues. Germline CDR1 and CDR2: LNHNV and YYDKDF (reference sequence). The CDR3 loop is CATSRGSTQENQYF. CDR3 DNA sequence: TGTGCCACCAGCAGAGGTTCCACCCAAGAGAACCAGTACTTC. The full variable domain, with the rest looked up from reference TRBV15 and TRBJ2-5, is DAMVIQNPRYQVTQFGKPVTLSCSQTLNHNVMYWYQQKSSQAPKLLFHYYDKDFNNEADTPDNFQSRRPNTSFCFLDIRSPGLGDTAMYLCATSRGSTQENQYFGPGTRLLVL.

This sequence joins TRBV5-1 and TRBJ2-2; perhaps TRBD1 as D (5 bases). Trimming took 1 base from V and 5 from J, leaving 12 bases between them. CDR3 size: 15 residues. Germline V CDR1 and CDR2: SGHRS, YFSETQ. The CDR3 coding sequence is TGCGCCAGCAGCTTGACCCAGGGTCGGACCGGGGAGCTGTTTTTT. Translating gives CASSLTQGRTGELFF.

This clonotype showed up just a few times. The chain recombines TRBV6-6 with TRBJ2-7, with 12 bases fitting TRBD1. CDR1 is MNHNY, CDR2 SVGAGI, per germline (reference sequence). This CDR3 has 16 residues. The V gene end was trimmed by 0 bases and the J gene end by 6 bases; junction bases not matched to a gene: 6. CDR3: CASSYSIGTGGVEQYF. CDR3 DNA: TGTGCCAGCAGTTACTCGATAGGGACAGGGGGCGTCGAGCAGTACTTC.

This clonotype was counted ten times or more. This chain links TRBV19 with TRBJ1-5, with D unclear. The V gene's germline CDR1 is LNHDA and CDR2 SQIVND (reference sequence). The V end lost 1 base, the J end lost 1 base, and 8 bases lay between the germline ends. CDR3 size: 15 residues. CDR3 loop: CASSIGGRSNQPQHF. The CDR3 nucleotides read TGTGCCAGTAGTATAGGGGGTCGGAGCAATCAGCCCCAGCATTTT.

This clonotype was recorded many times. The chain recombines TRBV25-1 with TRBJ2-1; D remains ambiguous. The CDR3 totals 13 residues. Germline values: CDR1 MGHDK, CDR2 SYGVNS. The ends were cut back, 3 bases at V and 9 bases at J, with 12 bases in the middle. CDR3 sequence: CASSDEAFGEQFF. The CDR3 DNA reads TGTGCCAGCAGTGACGAAGCATTCGGTGAGCAGTTCTTC.

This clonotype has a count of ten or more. This chain's CDR3 is CSAAPPNGGSEQFF. CDR3 DNA: TGCAGTGCTGCTCCCCCCAATGGGGGCAGTGAGCAGTTCTTC. The V and J genes are TRBV20-1 and TRBJ2-1; tentatively, D is TRBD1 (6 bases). Trimming took 5 bases from V and 9 from J, leaving 20 bases between them. This CDR3 has 14 residues. Germline lookup yields CDR1 DFQATT and CDR2 SNEGSKA (reference sequence).

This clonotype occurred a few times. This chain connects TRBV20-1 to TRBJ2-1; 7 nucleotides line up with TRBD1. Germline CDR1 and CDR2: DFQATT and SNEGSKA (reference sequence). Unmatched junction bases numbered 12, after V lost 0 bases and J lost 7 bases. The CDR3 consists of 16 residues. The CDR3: CSARDPRRGPINEQFF. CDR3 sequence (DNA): TGCAGTGCTAGAGACCCGAGAAGGGGGCCGATTAATGAGCAGTTCTTC.

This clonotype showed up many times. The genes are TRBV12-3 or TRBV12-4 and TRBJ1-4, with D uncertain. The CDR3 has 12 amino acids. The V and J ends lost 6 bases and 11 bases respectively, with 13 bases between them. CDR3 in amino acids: CASSSRGGKLFF. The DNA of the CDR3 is TGTGCCAGCAGCTCCAGAGGAGGGAAACTGTTTTTT.

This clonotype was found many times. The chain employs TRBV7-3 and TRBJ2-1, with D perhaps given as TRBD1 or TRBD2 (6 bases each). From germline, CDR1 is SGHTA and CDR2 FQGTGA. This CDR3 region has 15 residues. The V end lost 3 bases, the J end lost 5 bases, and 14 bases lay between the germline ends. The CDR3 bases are TGTGCCAGCAGCTTTGACTTAAGGGGGGACAATGAGCAGTTCTTC. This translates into CASSFDLRGDNEQFF.

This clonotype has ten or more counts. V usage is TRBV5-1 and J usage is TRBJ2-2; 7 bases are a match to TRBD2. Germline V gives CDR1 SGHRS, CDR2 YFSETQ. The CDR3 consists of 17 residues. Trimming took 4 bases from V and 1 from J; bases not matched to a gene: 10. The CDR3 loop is CASSPQIGTKNTGELFF. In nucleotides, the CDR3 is TGCGCCAGCAGCCCACAGATCGGGACTAAGAACACCGGGGAGCTGTTTTTT.

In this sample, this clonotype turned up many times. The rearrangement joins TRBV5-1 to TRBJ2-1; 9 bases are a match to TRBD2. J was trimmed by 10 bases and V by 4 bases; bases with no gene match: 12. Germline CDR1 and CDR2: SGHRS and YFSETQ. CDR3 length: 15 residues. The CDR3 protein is CASSPTGTSRGEQFF. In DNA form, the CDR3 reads TGCGCCAGCAGCCCGACCGGGACTAGCAGGGGGGAGCAGTTCTTC.

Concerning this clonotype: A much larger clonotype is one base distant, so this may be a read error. Written as DNA, the CDR3 is TGTGCCAGCAGCTCGGATCAGGGATACCAGCATTTT. It specifies CASSSDQGYQHF. The chain carries TRBV28 and TRBJ1-5, with D perhaps matching TRBD1 (5 bases). Trimming cost V 6 bases and J 12 bases, with 15 bases left between them. The CDR3 sequence is 12 residues long. Germline V gives CDR1 MDHEN, CDR2 SYDVKM.

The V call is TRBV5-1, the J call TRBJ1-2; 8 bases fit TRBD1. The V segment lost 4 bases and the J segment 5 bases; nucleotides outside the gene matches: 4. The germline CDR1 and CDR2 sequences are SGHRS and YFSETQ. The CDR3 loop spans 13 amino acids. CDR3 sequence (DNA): TGCGCCAGCAGCGTCGGACAGGGTTATGGCTACACCTTC. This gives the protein CASSVGQGYGYTF.

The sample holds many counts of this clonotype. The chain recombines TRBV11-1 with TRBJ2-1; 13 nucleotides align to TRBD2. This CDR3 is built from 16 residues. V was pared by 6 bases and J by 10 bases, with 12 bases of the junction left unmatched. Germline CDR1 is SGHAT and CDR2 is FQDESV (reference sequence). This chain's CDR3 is CASSSSWTSGSWEQFF. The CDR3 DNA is TGTGCCAGCAGTTCTAGCTGGACTAGCGGGAGCTGGGAGCAGTTCTTC.